What follows is one TCR beta chain and its context. Adults between about 18 and 89 years of age took part from 20 to 25 US areas. Clinical history as reported by participants underpinned cohort assignment. These data are taken from a study of blood T cell repertoires in COVID-19. Study-wide context: Samples came from the United States, Italy and Spain, spanning acute and convalescent COVID-19. The cDNA or gDNA used as material had been derived from T cells, B-cell-depleted T cells, or PBMCs.

The CDR3 sequence is 16 residues long. J gave up 0 bases and V 6 bases, and 8 bases lay outside the gene matches. Germline CDR1 reads KGHSH; CDR2 reads LQKENI. Only in-frame clones appear in the TCRdb table, and some are missing; sequencing was by immunoSEQ multiplex PCR. Here the sample spans some 350,000 clones, roughly 87% being singletons. The sequencing sample was made of PBMCs or T cells enriched from blood (not recorded which). The clonotype was recovered from a woman under 40 who had recovered from COVID-19. This sequence joins TRBV18 and TRBJ1-1, with 9 bases fitting TRBD1. The CDR3 DNA sequence: TGTGCCAGCTCCCGTAGACAGGGGGTCATGAACACTGAAGCTTTCTTT. It translates to CASSRRQGVMNTEAFF.